Shown below are 22 T cell receptor beta chains from a single sample sequenced in a study of blood T cells in healthy people across ages. Sample-barcoded 5' priming and a J-beta primer mix drove a second PCR of about 6 to 11 cycles. TCRdb processed the 5' RACE reads anew with MiXCR; each CDR3 protein has one entry. The table includes 1.4 million to 1.5 million distinct CDR3 sequences, 42% detected once. Sample: blood. These TCRs come from a woman between 18 and 29 years old in good health.

The chain links TRBV20-1 to TRBJ1-2, with D maybe TRBD1 (5 bases). The CDR3 loop spans 12 amino acids. Per the germline V gene, CDR1 is DFQATT and CDR2 is SNEGSKA (reference sequence). The V end lost 3 bases, the J end lost 6 bases, and 11 bases lay between the germline ends. The CDR3 DNA sequence: TGCAGTGCTAGTGTGTCGGGACATGGCTACACCTTC. Translating gives CSASVSGHGYTF.

In its sample, this clonotype was seen a few times. The rearrangement links TRBV29-1 to TRBJ2-4; 9 bases line up with TRBD2. J lost 8 bases, V lost 6 bases, and 11 bases had no gene match. Germline CDR1 is SQVTM and CDR2 is ANQGSEA. CDR3 length: 14 amino acids. The CDR3 protein is CSVSAVAGEDIQYF. CDR3 sequence (DNA): TGCAGCGTCTCCGCCGTAGCGGGAGAAGACATTCAGTACTTC.

V and J are TRBV10-3 and TRBJ2-1; D may be TRBD1 (5 bases). Trimming left V 4 bases short and J 8 bases short, with 18 bases between. Germline CDR1 ENHRY, CDR2 SYGVKD. The CDR3 sequence is 15 residues long. DNA for the CDR3: TGTGCCATCAGTGGAGAGCAGGGTAATAACCATGAGCAGTTCTTC. This translates into CAISGEQGNNHEQFF.

The rearrangement links TRBV14 to TRBJ1-2; D unresolved. The germline V and J ends were trimmed by 0 bases and 13 bases, with 12 bases remaining between them. The length of the CDR3 is 12 residues. Per germline, CDR1 SGHDN and CDR2 FVKESK. Written as DNA, the CDR3 is TGTGCCAGCAGCCAAGACGGACTGACCCCCACCTTC. Translating it yields CASSQDGLTPTF.

CDR3 residues: CASSDLTLGSYEQYF. The CDR3 region has the DNA TGTGCCAGCAGTGACTTGACCCTGGGGAGTTACGAGCAGTACTTC. The rearrangement joins TRBV2 to TRBJ2-7, with a possible D match to TRBD2 (5 bases). The CDR3 covers 15 residues. From germline, CDR1 is SNHLY and CDR2 FYNNEI. V lost 3 bases and J 4 bases, leaving 16 bases between the germline ends. The full variable domain, with the rest looked up from reference TRBV2 and TRBJ2-7, is EPEVTQTPSHQVTQMGQEVILRCVPISNHLYFYWYRQILGQKVEFLVSFYNNEISEKSEIFDDQFSVERPDGSNFTLKIRSTKLEDSAMYFCASSDLTLGSYEQYFGPGTRLTVT.

This clonotype occurred a few times. The V call is TRBV3-1, the J call TRBJ2-1; D gene uncertain. The germline CDR1 and CDR2 sequences are LGHDT and YNNKEL (reference sequence). The CDR3 is 16 residues long. The germline V and J ends were trimmed by 4 bases and 0 bases, with 13 bases remaining between them. In nucleotides, the CDR3 is TGTGCCAGCAGCCGAGAACCCCAGAGCTCCTACAATGAGCAGTTCTTC. Its protein is CASSREPQSSYNEQFF.

In this sample, this clonotype turned up a few times. This chain connects TRBV4-1 to TRBJ2-3; TRBD2 is a possible D gene (6 bases). CDR1 MGHRA and CDR2 YSYEKL come from the germline V gene. The CDR3 runs to 17 residues. The V end lost 2 bases, the J end lost 11 bases, and 26 bases lay between the germline ends. The CDR3: CASSQIGISPETEGQYF. In nucleotides, the CDR3 is TGCGCCAGCAGCCAAATCGGGATTTCGCCTGAGACGGAGGGGCAGTATTTT.

The V gene is TRBV2, the J gene TRBJ2-1; TRBD2 agrees at 13 bases. V lost 4 bases, J lost 4 bases, and 4 bases stayed unmatched. Germline CDR1 reads SNHLY; CDR2 reads FYNNEI. The CDR3 has 16 residues. The CDR3 loop is CASSVWTSGGYNEQFF. Written as DNA, the CDR3 is TGTGCCAGCAGTGTATGGACTAGCGGGGGATACAATGAGCAGTTCTTC.

As concerns this clonotype: One junction end disagrees with the germline gene, perhaps due to a read error. The chain recombines TRBV6-5 with TRBJ2-5; 8 bases are a match to TRBD1. The DNA end favors TRBJ2-7, so the J call may be wrong. The CDR3 spans 15 residues. Germline V gene data show CDR1 as MNHEY and CDR2 as SVGAGI. The CDR3 region is CVSSYGTGNPYEQYF. The CDR3 DNA sequence: TGTGTCAGCAGTTACGGGACAGGAAATCCCTACGAGCAGTACTTC.

The table lists this clonotype with a few counts. The genes are TRBV7-8 and TRBJ2-5; no reliable D call. Germline V gives CDR1 SGHVS, CDR2 FQNEAQ. Trimming cost V 5 bases and J 5 bases, with 15 bases left between them. The CDR3 length is 14 residues. DNA for the CDR3: TGTGCCAGCAGCCTTGGAGCTATTTCGGAGACCCAGTACTTC. Translation gives CASSLGAISETQYF.

The J gene is TRBJ2-3, the V gene TRBV4-2; TRBD2 matches at 8 bases. In germline, CDR1 is LGHNA, CDR2 YNFKEQ. With V trimmed by 0 bases and J by 3 bases, 11 bases remained unmatched. The CDR3 is 18 amino acids. The CDR3 region has the DNA TGTGCCAGCAGCCAAGATCCGTTGGCGGGAGGTGGTACAGATACGCAGTATTTT. Residues: CASSQDPLAGGGTDTQYF.

The chain joins TRBV12-3 or TRBV12-4 to TRBJ1-1; the D is unclear. Trimming left V 5 bases short and J 11 bases short, with 12 bases between. CDR3 length: 11 residues. CDR3 residues: CASSQGFRAFF. DNA of the CDR3: TGTGCCAGCAGTCAAGGATTCAGGGCTTTCTTT.

This chain joins TRBV20-1 and TRBJ1-2, with D hard to call. CDR3 length: 13 residues. Germline loops: CDR1 DFQATT, CDR2 SNEGSKA (reference sequence). Trimming left V 0 bases short and J 6 bases short, with 11 bases between. For the CDR3, the DNA is TGCAGTGCTAGAGATCCGTCCCAGAATGGCTACACCTTC. It translates to CSARDPSQNGYTF.

V is TRBV30 and J is TRBJ2-7; a weak D match, TRBD1 (5 bases). Germline values: CDR1 GTSNPN, CDR2 SVGIG (reference sequence). The CDR3 spans 14 residues. The V end was cut by 0 bases, the J end by 4 bases, with 13 bases between. The CDR3 loop is CAWSVRAGLYEQYF. The CDR3 DNA follows: TGTGCCTGGAGTGTACGGGCAGGGCTGTACGAGCAGTACTTC.

The chain links TRBV10-3 to TRBJ2-1, with D hard to call. V was cut by 7 bases and J by 6 bases, with 13 bases left in between. CDR3 length equals 13 residues. In germline, CDR1 is ENHRY, CDR2 SYGVKD. The CDR3 reads CAITPNGLNEQFF. The CDR3 DNA sequence: TGTGCCATCACCCCTAATGGCCTCAATGAGCAGTTCTTC.

The chain has TRBV27 and TRBJ2-1, with TRBD2 matching 11 bases. TRBJ2-7 explains the end of the DNA better; the J call may be wrong. This CDR3 region has 13 residues. Germline CDR1 MNHEY, CDR2 SMNVEV (reference sequence). The CDR3 DNA is TGTGCCAGTGGACTAGCGGGTTACAATGAGCAGTACTTC. Its protein is CASGLAGYNEQYF.

The rearrangement links TRBV4-2 to TRBJ1-2; D gene unclear. The V and J ends lost 1 base and 4 bases respectively, with 13 bases between them. The CDR3 has 15 residues. Germline CDR1 reads LGHNA; CDR2 reads YNFKEQ. This CDR3 is CASSQVAGLSYGYTF. CDR3 DNA sequence: TGTGCCAGCAGCCAAGTGGCTGGACTCAGCTATGGCTACACCTTC.

The CDR3 DNA reads as TGTGCCAGCAGCTTGTTGGGGACAGGGGGGAGCACTGAAGCTTTCTTT. It encodes CASSLLGTGGSTEAFF. The genes are TRBV5-6 and TRBJ1-1; 11 bases line up with TRBD1. After removal of 1 base from V and 4 bases from J, the junction contained 6 bases not matched to a gene. There are 16 residues in the CDR3. Per the germline V gene, CDR1 is SGHDT and CDR2 is YYEEEE. The variable domain in full, with the rest retrieved from reference TRBV5-6 and TRBJ1-1, is DAGVTQSPTHLIKTRGQQVTLRCSPKSGHDTVSWYQQALGQGPQFIFQYYEEEERQRGNFPDRFSGHQFPNYSSELNVNALLLGDSALYLCASSLLGTGGSTEAFFGQGTRLTVV.

This clonotype has a count of ten or more. The chain uses TRBV4-2 and TRBJ2-7, with a possible D match to TRBD2 (6 bases). The CDR3 covers 15 residues. The germline V and J ends were trimmed by 1 base and 4 bases, with 14 bases remaining between them. CDR1 LGHNA and CDR2 YNFKEQ come from the germline V gene. The CDR3: CASSQGTGEGYEQYF. The CDR3, as DNA: TGTGCCAGCAGCCAAGGGACGGGAGAGGGGTACGAGCAGTACTTC.

Only a few counts were recorded for this clonotype. V gene TRBV15 combines with J gene TRBJ1-2; D gene ambiguous. The germline V gene has CDR1 LNHNV and CDR2 YYDKDF (reference sequence). The CDR3 totals 12 residues. The V and J ends lost 2 bases and 11 bases respectively, with 12 bases between them. This CDR3 is CATSRSDAPYTF. CDR3 nucleotide sequence: TGTGCCACCAGCAGATCGGACGCACCGTACACCTTC. The full variable domain, with the rest looked up from reference TRBV15 and TRBJ1-2, is DAMVIQNPRYQVTQFGKPVTLSCSQTLNHNVMYWYQQKSSQAPKLLFHYYDKDFNNEADTPDNFQSRRPNTSFCFLDIRSPGLGDTAMYLCATSRSDAPYTFGSGTRLTVV.

A few counts support this clonotype. The chain is built from TRBV2 and TRBJ2-4, with 9 bases aligning to TRBD1. The J call could be wrong; TRBJ2-5 is a better fit for the DNA end. The V gene's germline CDR1 is SNHLY and CDR2 FYNNEI. CDR3 length: 16 residues. Here the CDR3 DNA reads TGTGCCAGCAGTGAAGCAAGACAGGGGGGGTTCGAGACCCAGTACTTC. Encoded protein: CASSEARQGGFETQYF.

This clonotype appeared a few times. The V gene is TRBV15, the J gene TRBJ2-3; D gene uncertain. V was pared by 3 bases and J by 3 bases, with 4 bases between. There are 12 residues in the CDR3. CDR1 LNHNV and CDR2 YYDKDF come from the germline V gene (reference sequence). CDR3 sequence (DNA): TGTGCCACCAGCAGGGATACAGATACGCAGTATTTT. It is translated as CATSRDTDTQYF.